These T cell receptor beta chains were read from a single sample in a study of CD8+ T cells in alopecia areata. The assay was immunoSEQ multiplex PCR, and TCRdb's table has in-frame clones only and misses some. The repertoire holds roughly 65,000 clones, around half seen once, with about 17% in the top ten. The sample in question was CD8+ T cells sorted from blood, obtained at week 0. The receptors shown here come from a human donor with alopecia areata. CDR3s include the opening cysteine and the closing phenylalanine or tryptophan.

V,length,J,CDR3
TRBV6-1,15,TRBJ1-1,CASRAGGQGRPEAFF
TRBV4-1,14,TRBJ2-1,CASSQVGLDNEQFF
TRBV11-1,13,TRBJ1-3,CASATRLQNTIYF
TRBV9,15,TRBJ2-3,CASSYGGRETDTQYF
TRBV27,14,TRBJ2-7,CASSTRRDTLGQYF
TRBV27,14,TRBJ2-2,CASSLPPGSGELFF
TRBV23-1,15,TRBJ2-5,CASSQDSSGSETQYF
TRBV7-9,12,TRBJ1-5,CASSSDPKPQHF
TRBV29-1,12,TRBJ2-1,CSVDSAHNEQFF
TRBV14,13,TRBJ2-5,CASSQGIQETQYF
TRBV9,14,TRBJ2-7,CASSVGGGVYEQYF
TRBV27,13,TRBJ1-2,CASSQSPNYGYTF
TRBV5-1,14,TRBJ2-5,CASSLVGSQETQYF
TRBV7-2,12,TRBJ2-1,CASRNEVLEQFF
TRBV28,15,TRBJ2-1,CASTPWTSGGNEQFF
TRBV25-1,17,TRBJ2-4,CASSSIRGDEAKNIQYF
TRBV6-6,16,TRBJ2-7,CASSLSGIRVEDEQYF
TRBV4-2,18,TRBJ2-6,CASSQPGEPISGANVLTF
TRBV11-2,13,TRBJ2-1,CASSLEVYNEQFF
TRBV9,16,TRBJ2-1,CASSPRGAGAGNEQFF
TRBV20-1,11,TRBJ2-4,CSASEKNIQYF
TRBV4-1,15,TRBJ2-7,CASSQVGDSFEIRYF
TRBV5-1,16,TRBJ2-3,CASSLKASGRADTQYF
TRBV7-2,13,-,CASSFGQDYEQYF
TRBV5-1,15,TRBJ1-1,CASSLFAERNTEAFF
TRBV9,15,TRBJ2-3,CASSAGQGVTDTQYF
TRBV5-5,15,TRBJ2-1,CASSSQTETYNEQFF
TRBV21-1,17,TRBJ2-1,CASSKWAGPESYNEQFF
TRBV7-9,14,TRBJ2-7,CASSLTSGSGEQYF
TRBV9,13,TRBJ2-1,CASSVGYGNEQFF
TRBV5-1,15,TRBJ2-7,CASSLGQPSSYEQYF
TRBV15,13,TRBJ2-7,CATSNKRVYEQYF
TRBV7-9,16,TRBJ1-2,CASRGPRGRELYGYTF
TRBV28,11,TRBJ1-5,CASSSDQPQHF
TRBV7-2,17,TRBJ2-2,CASSTRTSGRITGELFF
TRBV5-1,16,TRBJ2-7,CASSTGLAGSSYEQYF
TRBV5-1,14,TRBJ2-7,CASSLYSGGDEQYF
TRBV4-1,14,TRBJ2-1,CASRTGTKFNEQFF
TRBV5-6,14,TRBJ2-5,CASSEGRSQETQYF
TRBV5-4,13,TRBJ1-1,CASRPESNTEAFF
TRBV27,15,TRBJ1-5,CASSPRTGGNQPQHF
TRBV11-2,15,TRBJ2-1,CASSLGRAGEGEQFF
TRBV19,11,TRBJ2-7,CASSIGAEQYF
TRBV29-1,13,TRBJ2-7,CSVEGRSPKAVYF
TRBV7-9,14,TRBJ2-1,CASSYGTEYNEQFF
TRBV6-1,15,TRBJ2-7,CASSEAGGGSYEQYF
TRBV30,17,TRBJ2-2,CAWSVPTRKIAHGELFF
TRBV2,17,TRBJ2-2,CASSEKASGANTGELFF
TRBV28,13,TRBJ1-5,CASSLNSNQPQHF